These T cell receptor beta chains were read from a single sample in a study of blood T cell repertoires in COVID-19. Only in-frame clones appear in the TCRdb table, and some are missing; sequencing was by immunoSEQ multiplex PCR. The sample consists of fewer than 75,000 clones, 70% to 90% of them appearing once. The specimen sequenced was peripheral blood. The source is a man aged 50-60 years with active COVID-19. Each CDR3 is given with its conserved first and last residue. Each record gives: clone size, D gene, V gene, J gene, CDR3 length, CDR3 DNA, CDR3 protein. The D gene is left open where the match is weak. Only some rows state a clone size, as once, few, many or a class for expanded clones.

clone_size: NA; d_call: TRBD1; v_call: TRBV7-3; j_call: TRBJ2-1; cdr3_length: 14; cdr3_nt: TGTGCCAGCAGCTTCCAGGGGGCAAACAATGAGCAGTTCTTC; cdr3_aa: CASSFQGANNEQFF
clone_size: NA; d_call: TRBD1; v_call: TRBV11-3; j_call: TRBJ2-1; cdr3_length: 17; cdr3_nt: TGTGCCAGCAGCTTAGATATAGACAGGGGCGCCAACAATGAGCAGTTCTTC; cdr3_aa: CASSLDIDRGANNEQFF
clone_size: once; d_call: NA; v_call: TRBV19; j_call: TRBJ2-3; cdr3_length: 18; cdr3_nt: TGTGCCAGTAGTATGAGGGGGTCTGGCCGGCTTGGGACAGATACGCAGTATTTT; cdr3_aa: CASSMRGSGRLGTDTQYF
clone_size: NA; d_call: TRBD1; v_call: TRBV18; j_call: TRBJ1-1; cdr3_length: 14; cdr3_nt: TGTGCCAGCTCACTAGAGGACAGGGAGGCTGAAGCTTTCTTT; cdr3_aa: CASSLEDREAEAFF
clone_size: NA; d_call: NA; v_call: TRBV7-3; j_call: TRBJ1-1; cdr3_length: 14; cdr3_nt: TGTGCCAGCAGCTTAAACGCAGGGAATACTGAAGCTTTCTTT; cdr3_aa: CASSLNAGNTEAFF
clone_size: NA; d_call: NA; v_call: TRBV4-1; j_call: TRBJ2-1; cdr3_length: 16; cdr3_nt: TGCGCCAGCAGCCAAGCTTTCAGGGGCTCCTACAATGAGCAGTTCTTC; cdr3_aa: CASSQAFRGSYNEQFF
clone_size: once; d_call: NA; v_call: TRBV18; j_call: TRBJ1-1; cdr3_length: 14; cdr3_nt: TGTGCCAGCTCACAGAACCGGGGAGACACTGAAGCTTTCTTT; cdr3_aa: CASSQNRGDTEAFF
clone_size: NA; d_call: TRBD2; v_call: TRBV6-4; j_call: TRBJ2-3; cdr3_length: 18; cdr3_nt: TGTGCCAGCAGTCCTCAGCCGGGACTAGCGGGAGTCGTAGATACGCAGTATTTT; cdr3_aa: CASSPQPGLAGVVDTQYF
clone_size: NA; d_call: NA; v_call: TRBV11-2; j_call: TRBJ2-7; cdr3_length: 11; cdr3_nt: TGTGCCAGCCGAAGGGGCTACGAGCAGTACTTC; cdr3_aa: CASRRGYEQYF
clone_size: few; d_call: TRBD1; v_call: TRBV7-8; j_call: TRBJ2-2; cdr3_length: 15; cdr3_nt: TGTGCCAGCAGCCGCCAGGACAGGGGCACCGGGGAGCTGTTTTTT; cdr3_aa: CASSRQDRGTGELFF
clone_size: NA; d_call: NA; v_call: TRBV19; j_call: TRBJ2-7; cdr3_length: 13; cdr3_nt: TGTGCCAGTAGTAAGACAGCCTCCTACGAGCAGTACTTC; cdr3_aa: CASSKTASYEQYF
clone_size: NA; d_call: NA; v_call: TRBV20-1; j_call: TRBJ2-5; cdr3_length: 11; cdr3_nt: TGCAGTGCTAACAGGATTGGGACCCAGTACTTC; cdr3_aa: CSANRIGTQYF
clone_size: NA; d_call: NA; v_call: TRBV29-1; j_call: TRBJ2-3; cdr3_length: 13; cdr3_nt: TGCAGCACTAGAGAGCGGGCGGCAGATACGCAGTATTTT; cdr3_aa: CSTRERAADTQYF
clone_size: few; d_call: TRBD2; v_call: TRBV28; j_call: TRBJ2-7; cdr3_length: 15; cdr3_nt: TGTGCCAGCAGACCATCTTTAGCGGGTGTGCTGGAGCAGTACTTC; cdr3_aa: CASRPSLAGVLEQYF
clone_size: NA; d_call: TRBD1; v_call: TRBV12-5; j_call: TRBJ1-1; cdr3_length: 16; cdr3_nt: TGTGCTAGTGAAAGGACAGGGGGCTGGGGAGAAACTGAAGCTTTCTTT; cdr3_aa: CASERTGGWGETEAFF
clone_size: few; d_call: NA; v_call: TRBV9; j_call: TRBJ1-2; cdr3_length: 13; cdr3_nt: TGTGCCAGCAGCGTATTGGGGCAACGACGGATTTTTTTC; cdr3_aa: CASSVLGQRRIFF
clone_size: NA; d_call: NA; v_call: TRBV2; j_call: TRBJ1-4; cdr3_length: 13; cdr3_nt: TGTGCCAGCAGGCCTGGCCCGGGGGAAAAACTGTTTTTT; cdr3_aa: CASRPGPGEKLFF
clone_size: NA; d_call: NA; v_call: TRBV9; j_call: TRBJ2-7; cdr3_length: 15; cdr3_nt: TGTGCCAGCAGCGTAGGACAGACCGACTCCTACGAGCAGTACTTC; cdr3_aa: CASSVGQTDSYEQYF
clone_size: NA; d_call: TRBD2; v_call: TRBV6-1; j_call: TRBJ2-3; cdr3_length: 15; cdr3_nt: TGTGCCAGCAGTGAGGCTAGCGGGCGCACAGATACGCAGTATTTT; cdr3_aa: CASSEASGRTDTQYF
clone_size: NA; d_call: NA; v_call: TRBV7-2; j_call: TRBJ2-2; cdr3_length: 14; cdr3_nt: TGTGCCAGCGGTTCTAGCGTAAACACCGGGGAGCTGTTTTTT; cdr3_aa: CASGSSVNTGELFF
clone_size: NA; d_call: TRBD2; v_call: TRBV5-4; j_call: TRBJ2-1; cdr3_length: 16; cdr3_nt: TGTGCCAGCACCGTTGGTGGGAGGGACTCCTACAATGAGCAGTTCTTC; cdr3_aa: CASTVGGRDSYNEQFF
clone_size: NA; d_call: TRBD1; v_call: TRBV7-2; j_call: TRBJ1-2; cdr3_length: 15; cdr3_nt: TGTGCCAGCAGCTTAGGGGGACAGGGATTGAATGGCTACACCTTC; cdr3_aa: CASSLGGQGLNGYTF
clone_size: NA; d_call: TRBD1; v_call: TRBV2; j_call: TRBJ2-1; cdr3_length: 15; cdr3_nt: TGTGCCAGCAGTCCAAGGACAGGGAAGGAAAATGAGCAGTTCTTC; cdr3_aa: CASSPRTGKENEQFF
clone_size: NA; d_call: NA; v_call: TRBV11-2; j_call: TRBJ1-3; cdr3_length: 13; cdr3_nt: TGTGCCAGCAGCTACCTACCTCTAGACACCATATATTTT; cdr3_aa: CASSYLPLDTIYF
clone_size: once; d_call: TRBD1; v_call: TRBV6-2/TRBV6-3; j_call: TRBJ2-7; cdr3_length: 14; cdr3_nt: TGTGCCAGCAGTCCGCGACAGGGAAACTACGAGCAGTACTTC; cdr3_aa: CASSPRQGNYEQYF
clone_size: NA; d_call: NA; v_call: TRBV19; j_call: TRBJ2-2; cdr3_length: 14; cdr3_nt: TGTGCCAGTAGTAGCGGGGCGAACACCGGGGAGCTGTTTTTT; cdr3_aa: CASSSGANTGELFF
clone_size: NA; d_call: NA; v_call: TRBV6-5; j_call: TRBJ1-6; cdr3_length: 15; cdr3_nt: TGTGCCAGCCGGACGGGGAGCTCCTATAATTCACCCCTCCACTTT; cdr3_aa: CASRTGSSYNSPLHF
clone_size: few; d_call: TRBD2; v_call: TRBV5-1; j_call: TRBJ2-7; cdr3_length: 12; cdr3_nt: TGCGCCAGCAGCTTGGCGGGGGGCGAGCAGTACTTC; cdr3_aa: CASSLAGGEQYF
clone_size: NA; d_call: NA; v_call: TRBV6-4; j_call: TRBJ2-2; cdr3_length: 14; cdr3_nt: TGTGCCAGCAGTGGGACAGAGGACACCGGGGAGCTGTTTTTT; cdr3_aa: CASSGTEDTGELFF
clone_size: NA; d_call: NA; v_call: TRBV2; j_call: TRBJ1-3; cdr3_length: 13; cdr3_nt: TGTGCCAGCGGTACTAGGTCTGGAAACACCATATATTTT; cdr3_aa: CASGTRSGNTIYF
clone_size: NA; d_call: NA; v_call: TRBV5-6; j_call: TRBJ2-5; cdr3_length: 13; cdr3_nt: TGTGCCAGCAGCTTGGACAGGGTGGAGACCCAGTACTTC; cdr3_aa: CASSLDRVETQYF
clone_size: NA; d_call: NA; v_call: TRBV7-9; j_call: TRBJ1-5; cdr3_length: 10; cdr3_nt: TGTGCCAGCCTCCGTAGGCCCCAGCATTTT; cdr3_aa: CASLRRPQHF
clone_size: NA; d_call: NA; v_call: TRBV19; j_call: TRBJ2-5; cdr3_length: 12; cdr3_nt: TGTGCCAGTAGTATAGTTCCGGAGACCCAGTACTTC; cdr3_aa: CASSIVPETQYF
clone_size: NA; d_call: TRBD2; v_call: TRBV7-9; j_call: TRBJ2-2; cdr3_length: 15; cdr3_nt: TGTGCCAGCAGGGGACTAGCCCGGAACACCGGGGAGCTGTTTTTT; cdr3_aa: CASRGLARNTGELFF
clone_size: NA; d_call: TRBD2; v_call: TRBV7-2; j_call: TRBJ2-7; cdr3_length: 14; cdr3_nt: TGTGCCAGCAGTTTTAGCGGGGGGGCTGTCGAGCAGTACTTC; cdr3_aa: CASSFSGGAVEQYF
clone_size: NA; d_call: NA; v_call: TRBV27; j_call: TRBJ1-2; cdr3_length: 13; cdr3_nt: TGTGCCAGCAGTTTATCAGCGTTTAATGGCTACACCTTC; cdr3_aa: CASSLSAFNGYTF
clone_size: few; d_call: NA; v_call: TRBV7-2; j_call: TRBJ2-7; cdr3_length: 15; cdr3_nt: TGTGCCAGCAGCTTGCGCAGGGAAAAAAACTACGAGCAGTACTTC; cdr3_aa: CASSLRREKNYEQYF
clone_size: NA; d_call: NA; v_call: TRBV3-1/TRBV3-2; j_call: TRBJ1-2; cdr3_length: 15; cdr3_nt: TGTGCCAGCAGCGGAGTTGAAGGGACACCATATGGCTACACCTTC; cdr3_aa: CASSGVEGTPYGYTF